This T cell receptor beta chain was recorded in a study of cytomegalovirus exposure and HLA in healthy donors. Broader study findings: The CMV antigen specificity of a few CMV-associated chains was confirmed through in vitro analysis. The investigators catalogued 150 or so TCR beta chains as cytomegalovirus-associated.

Donors were nominally healthy when sampled, though unrecorded immune exposures were likely. The PCR contained 60 Vbeta and 13 Jbeta primers. Data came from immunoSEQ multiplex PCR; TCRdb stores just in-frame clones and leaves some out. The sample consists of around 140,000 clones, approximately 85% of them appearing once. The V end was cut by 4 bases, the J end by 2 bases, with 17 bases between. Germline loops: CDR1 SGHRS, CDR2 YFSETQ. The CDR3 is made up of 16 amino acids. As regards this clone: Its matching antigen is unknown.

V is TRBV5-1 and J is TRBJ2-3; D possibly corresponds to TRBD1 (6 bases). The TCR sequence derives from a woman in her 50s in good health and CMV-seropositive. The sample taken for sequencing was PBMCs. This CDR3 reads CASSPPNRASTDTQYF. CDR3 DNA sequence: TGCGCCAGCAGCCCTCCAAACAGGGCCTCCACAGATACGCAGTATTTT.